The 14 T cell receptor beta chains presented below share a single source sample, sequenced in a study of blood T cell repertoires in COVID-19. Assay: immunoSEQ multiplex PCR; the TCRdb copy retains only in-frame clones and omits some. The sample yields over 65,000 clones, around 90% seen once. Sequencing used peripheral blood. These TCRs come from a woman of 80 years or more with acute or convalescent COVID-19.

This chain links TRBV3-1 (or the pseudogene TRBV3-2) with TRBJ2-7; TRBD2 matches 14 bases. The trim removed 4 bases at V and 7 bases at J, leaving 3 bases unmatched. The V gene's germline CDR1 is LGHDT and CDR2 YNNKEL (reference sequence). The CDR3 is 14 amino acids. This CDR3 reads CASSRLAGGQEQYF. The CDR3 coding sequence is TGTGCCAGCAGCCGACTAGCGGGAGGGCAGGAGCAGTACTTC.

J is TRBJ2-5 and V is TRBV27, with D perhaps TRBD2 (5 bases). Germline-derived CDR1 and CDR2 are MNHEY and SMNVEV (reference sequence). This CDR3 contains 15 residues. The germline V and J ends were trimmed by 0 bases and 4 bases, with 12 bases remaining between them. The CDR3 loop reads CASSLSEGFGETQYF. The CDR3 DNA is TGTGCCAGCAGTTTATCCGAGGGCTTCGGAGAGACCCAGTACTTC.

This clone occurred a few times. This sequence joins TRBV24-1 and TRBJ2-1; no reliable D call. Trimming took off 2 bases at V and 2 bases at J, with 12 bases between the two ends. CDR3 length: 16 residues. Germline V gives CDR1 KGHDR, CDR2 SFDVKD. The DNA for the CDR3 is TGTGCCACCAGTGATTCCTCCGGAGCCACCTACAATGAGCAGTTCTTC. Protein product: CATSDSSGATYNEQFF.

The J gene is TRBJ2-7, the V gene TRBV6-4; 12 bases are a match to TRBD2. The CDR3 has 15 residues. V lost 5 bases and J lost 5; bases outside the gene matches: 7. CDR1 and CDR2 from the germline V gene are MRHNA and SNTAGT. CDR3 DNA sequence: TGTGCCAGCAGTCCGACTAGCGGGAGTTTCCACGAGCAGTACTTC. It is translated as CASSPTSGSFHEQYF.

CDR3 coding DNA: TGCGCCAGCAGCTTGGGACTTCAAGGGGCCCCAAATTCACCCCTCCACTTT. Translating it yields CASSLGLQGAPNSPLHF. This chain joins TRBV5-1 and TRBJ1-6, with a weak D call TRBD1 (5 bases). Trimming took 0 bases from V and 7 from J, leaving 17 bases between them. CDR3 length equals 17 residues. Germline V gives CDR1 SGHRS, CDR2 YFSETQ.

This clone was detected once. This chain connects TRBV7-2 to TRBJ2-5; TRBD2 aligns across 9 bases. Unmatched junction bases numbered 0, after V lost 3 bases and J lost 1 base. Germline CDR1 reads SGHTA; CDR2 reads FQGNSA. CDR3 size: 14 residues. CDR3 nucleotides: TGTGCCAGCAGCTTGGGACTAGCCCAAGAGACCCAGTACTTC. Its translation is CASSLGLAQETQYF.

The rearrangement joins TRBV5-1 to TRBJ2-4; a weak D match, TRBD2 (5 bases). V lost 0 bases to trimming and J lost 7 bases, with 14 bases between them. The CDR3 contains 15 residues. Germline CDR1 is SGHRS and CDR2 is YFSETQ. This chain's CDR3 is CASSLEQRGYNIQYF. The CDR3 DNA reads TGCGCCAGCAGCTTGGAACAGAGAGGGTATAACATTCAGTACTTC.

J is TRBJ2-1 and V is TRBV5-1; 14 bases fit TRBD2. Losses at the gene ends were 0 bases for V and 4 bases for J; bases not matched to a gene: 6. Germline CDR1 SGHRS, CDR2 YFSETQ. CDR3 length equals 18 residues. CDR3 sequence reads: CASSLALGTSGSYNEQFF. The CDR3 region has the DNA TGCGCCAGCAGCTTGGCCCTTGGGACTAGCGGGAGTTACAATGAGCAGTTCTTC.

This chain uses TRBV18 with TRBJ1-2, with 8 bases aligning to TRBD1. V lost 2 bases, J lost 7 bases, and 3 bases stayed unmatched. Germline CDR1 KGHSH, CDR2 LQKENI. The CDR3 totals 13 residues. This CDR3 is CASSPETGVGYTF. As DNA, the CDR3 is TGTGCCAGCTCACCAGAGACAGGGGTTGGCTACACCTTC.

A single count supports this clone. The chain joins TRBV5-4 to TRBJ2-6, with D tentatively TRBD1 (5 bases). The CDR3 runs to 16 residues. Germline CDR1 SGHNT, CDR2 YYREEE (reference sequence). The ends were cut back, 0 bases at V and 0 bases at J, with 7 bases in the middle. CDR3 sequence (DNA): TGTGCCAGCAGCTTGGGACAGACCTCTGGGGCCAACGTCCTGACTTTC. This sequence encodes CASSLGQTSGANVLTF.

This chain joins TRBV19 and TRBJ2-3; D is perhaps TRBD1 (6 bases). V lost 1 base to trimming and J lost 3 bases, with 8 bases between them. The CDR3 is 14 amino acids. Germline assignment: CDR1 LNHDA and CDR2 SQIVND (reference sequence). The DNA for the CDR3 is TGTGCCAGTAGTATAGTGCAGGGGACAGATACGCAGTATTTT. This gives the protein CASSIVQGTDTQYF.

The chain recombines TRBV29-1 with TRBJ2-3, with 10 bases lining up with TRBD1. With 8 bases clipped from V and 4 bases from J, the junction kept 9 bases outside the gene matches. The V gene's germline CDR1 is SQVTM and CDR2 ANQGSEA. The CDR3 length is 14 residues. CDR3 loop: CSIIPGQGSDTQYF. Written as DNA, the CDR3 is TGCAGCATAATCCCGGGACAGGGGTCAGATACGCAGTATTTT.

V and J are TRBV7-9 and TRBJ1-5, with D unclear. This CDR3 spans 15 amino acids. V lost 1 base and J 3 bases, leaving 10 bases between the germline ends. Per the germline V gene, CDR1 is SEHNR and CDR2 is FQNEAQ (reference sequence). CDR3: CASSLGLADNQPQHF. Here the CDR3 DNA reads TGTGCCAGCAGCTTAGGTCTTGCGGACAATCAGCCCCAGCATTTT.

The gene calls are TRBV5-1 and TRBJ2-3; D gene ambiguous. CDR3 length: 15 residues. The germline gives CDR1 SGHRS, CDR2 YFSETQ. V lost 1 base and J lost 4, with 13 bases in between. The CDR3 spells CASSLSGSGSDTQYF. CDR3 DNA sequence: TGCGCCAGCAGCTTGAGTGGATCAGGTTCAGATACGCAGTATTTT.